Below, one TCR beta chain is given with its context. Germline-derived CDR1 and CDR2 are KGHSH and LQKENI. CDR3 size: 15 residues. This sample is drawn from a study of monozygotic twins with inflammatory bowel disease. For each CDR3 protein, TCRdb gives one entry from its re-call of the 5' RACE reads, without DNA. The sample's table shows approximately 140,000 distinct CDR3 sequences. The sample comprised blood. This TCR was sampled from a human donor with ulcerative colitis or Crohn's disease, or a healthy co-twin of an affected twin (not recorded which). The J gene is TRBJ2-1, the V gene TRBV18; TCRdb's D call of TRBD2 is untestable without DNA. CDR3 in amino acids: CASSPGLAGDNEQFF.